The 3 T cell receptor beta chains below were found in one sample sequenced in a study of blood T cell repertoires in COVID-19. Sequencing was performed with immunoSEQ multiplex PCR; in TCRdb, only in-frame clones are kept and a portion is missing. This table has approximately 210,000 clones, 80% to 85% appearing once. The specimen was peripheral blood. The source of these receptors is a man younger than 40 with active or convalescent COVID-19.

The rearrangement links TRBV2 to TRBJ2-1, with TRBD2 as a possible D gene (6 bases). The CDR3 is 18 residues long. V was pared by 5 bases and J by 11 bases, with 31 bases between. In germline, CDR1 is SNHLY, CDR2 FYNNEI. The CDR3: CASSLNPAIGSLRPQQFF. DNA of the CDR3: TGTGCCAGCAGTTTAAACCCCGCTATCGGGAGTTTGCGCCCCCAGCAGTTCTTC.

The chain employs TRBV27 and TRBJ1-5; maybe TRBD1 (5 bases). Germline V CDR1 and CDR2: MNHEY, SMNVEV (reference sequence). The CDR3 is made up of 15 amino acids. The V end was cut by 0 bases, the J end by 0 bases, with 6 bases between. The CDR3 protein is CASSLSGASNQPQHF. The CDR3 nucleotides read TGTGCCAGCAGTTTATCAGGGGCTAGCAATCAGCCCCAGCATTTT.

In its sample, this clone was seen a few times. The chain has TRBV2 and TRBJ2-7; D might be TRBD1 (6 bases). The CDR3 length is 13 residues. Germline V gene sequence: CDR1 SNHLY, CDR2 FYNNEI. With 7 bases removed from V and 6 bases from J, the gap between germline ends came to 16 bases. CDR3 protein: CASMAGEKSEQYF. The CDR3, as DNA: TGTGCCAGCATGGCAGGGGAGAAGTCCGAGCAGTACTTC.